The 17 T cell receptor beta chains listed next were all sequenced from one sample in a study of T cell responses to AZD1222 COVID-19 vaccine. Here immunoSEQ multiplex PCR was the method, and the copy in TCRdb shows in-frame clones only, minus some. The sample shows around 70,000 clones, 87% of them seen only once. Sequences were derived from peripheral blood, sampled 28 days after the second AZD1222 dose. These receptors originate from an adult who received the AZD1222 COVID-19 vaccine.

J is TRBJ2-7 and V is TRBV15, with 8 nucleotides matching TRBD1. Trimming cost V 5 bases and J 3 bases; bases outside gene matches: 9. Germline CDR1 LNHNV, CDR2 YYDKDF (reference sequence). CDR3 size: 15 residues. The CDR3 DNA is TGTGCCACCAGCTTCGACAGGGGATTCAACTACGAGCAGTACTTC. It is translated as CATSFDRGFNYEQYF. Full variable domain (remainder filled in from reference TRBV15 and TRBJ2-7): DAMVIQNPRYQVTQFGKPVTLSCSQTLNHNVMYWYQQKSSQAPKLLFHYYDKDFNNEADTPDNFQSRRPNTSFCFLDIRSPGLGDTAMYLCATSFDRGFNYEQYFGPGTRLTVT.

V gene TRBV5-6 combines with J gene TRBJ1-1; no clear D. The CDR3 is made up of 13 amino acids. The germline gives CDR1 SGHDT, CDR2 YYEEEE. Trimming removed 4 bases at V and 4 bases at J, with 11 bases between. CDR3 DNA: TGTGCCAGCAGCCTTGGGGTGGTCACTGAAGCTTTCTTT. Translation gives CASSLGVVTEAFF. The entire variable domain, with the rest obtained from reference TRBV5-6 and TRBJ1-1, is as follows: DAGVTQSPTHLIKTRGQQVTLRCSPKSGHDTVSWYQQALGQGPQFIFQYYEEEERQRGNFPDRFSGHQFPNYSSELNVNALLLGDSALYLCASSLGVVTEAFFGQGTRLTVV.

V usage is TRBV6-1 and J usage is TRBJ1-4; 12 bases agree with TRBD1. Germline loops: CDR1 MNHNS, CDR2 SASEGT. V shed 3 bases and J 8 bases; nucleotides not matched to a gene: 4. The CDR3 sequence is 15 residues long. In nucleotides, the CDR3 is TGTGCCAGCAGTGACCCCGGGACAGGGGGCGAAAAACTGTTTTTT. This encodes CASSDPGTGGEKLFF.

This clone has a single count. The rearrangement joins TRBV7-2 to TRBJ2-6; unclear D gene. V lost 5 bases to trimming and J lost 1 base, with 12 bases between them. The CDR3 length is 16 residues. Germline V lookup: CDR1 SGHTA, CDR2 FQGNSA. The CDR3 sequence: CASSNQVGSGANVLTF. CDR3 in DNA: TGTGCCAGCAGCAACCAAGTGGGATCTGGGGCCAACGTCCTGACTTTC.

This clone was observed once. The chain carries TRBV21-1 and TRBJ1-6. TRBV21-1 is noted as a pseudogene. This CDR3 is built from 13 residues. CDR3 nucleotide sequence: TGTGCCAGCAGCAGGGAGGGGGATTCACCCCTCCACTTT. It codes for CASSREGDSPLHF.

The chain has TRBV18 and TRBJ2-7; possibly TRBD1 for D (6 bases). The V gene's germline CDR1 is KGHSH and CDR2 LQKENI. With 8 bases removed from V and 0 bases from J, the gap between germline ends came to 14 bases. This CDR3 region has 14 residues. CDR3 sequence (DNA): TGTGCCAGCAATCAACAGGGCTACTCCTACGAGCAGTACTTC. Protein product: CASNQQGYSYEQYF.

This clone was picked up one time. This chain connects TRBV6-2 or TRBV6-3 to TRBJ2-1; possibly TRBD2 for D (5 bases). This CDR3 has 14 amino acids. Germline CDR1 is MNHEY and CDR2 is SVGEGT. V was clipped by 2 bases and J by 5 bases, with 10 bases between them. The CDR3 loop reads CASSYRDYNNEQFF. CDR3 DNA: TGTGCCAGCAGTTACCGAGACTACAACAATGAGCAGTTCTTC.

The rearrangement joins TRBV18 to TRBJ2-2; no firm D call. V lost 3 bases and J 1 base, leaving 6 bases between the germline ends. The germline V gene encodes CDR1 KGHSH and CDR2 LQKENI. The CDR3 runs to 14 residues. CDR3 loop: CASSPRQNTGELFF. The CDR3 nucleotides are TGTGCCAGCTCACCCCGACAGAACACCGGGGAGCTGTTTTTT.

This sequence joins TRBV19 and TRBJ1-1; no definite D call. Trimming shortened V by 3 bases and J by 1 base, and 9 bases separated the two germline ends. Germline values: CDR1 LNHDA, CDR2 SQIVND (reference sequence). The CDR3 extends over 14 amino acids. In nucleotides, the CDR3 is TGTGCCAGTAGTATTCGGGCAGAGAACACTGAAGCTTTCTTT. Encoded protein: CASSIRAENTEAFF.

This clone occurred a few times. The V and J genes are TRBV18 and TRBJ2-2; D ambiguous. The CDR3 runs to 13 residues. Germline CDR1 is KGHSH and CDR2 is LQKENI. V was clipped by 2 bases and J by 1 base, with 2 bases between them. CDR3 DNA: TGTGCCAGCTCACCAATGAACACCGGGGAGCTGTTTTTT. Translating gives CASSPMNTGELFF.

The chain joins TRBV5-4 to TRBJ2-2; the D is unclear. Trimming cost V 2 bases and J 1 base, with 9 bases left between them. CDR1 is SGHNT and CDR2 is YYREEE in the germline V gene (reference sequence). The CDR3 runs to 15 residues. The CDR3 region has the DNA TGTGCCAGCAGCTTTGGTGGGCAGAACACCGGGGAGCTGTTTTTT. Translating it yields CASSFGGQNTGELFF.

J is TRBJ2-1 and V is TRBV5-1, with 9 positions matching TRBD2. The CDR3 is 15 residues long. Germline V gene lookup returns CDR1 SGHRS and CDR2 YFSETQ. V shed 0 bases and J 4 bases; nucleotides not matched to a gene: 2. CDR3 in DNA: TGCGCCAGCAGCTTGGATAGCGGGAGTTACAATGAGCAGTTCTTC. Residues: CASSLDSGSYNEQFF.

This chain uses TRBV12-5 with TRBJ1-5, with D unclear. The CDR3 contains 14 residues. With 6 bases removed from V and 2 bases from J, the gap between germline ends came to 11 bases. Looked up from germline, CDR1 is LGHNT and CDR2 is FRNRAP. CDR3 DNA: TGTGCTAGTGGCCCCCACATCGGCAATCAGCCCCAGCATTTT. Amino acids: CASGPHIGNQPQHF.

The chain couples TRBV7-2 to TRBJ2-3; TRBD2 agrees at 8 bases. The CDR3 has 15 residues. Germline CDR1 is SGHTA and CDR2 is FQGNSA. V lost 5 bases, J lost 5 bases, and 9 bases stayed unmatched. The CDR3 protein is CASSPRGGTGDTQYF. The CDR3, as DNA: TGTGCCAGCAGCCCCCGGGGGGGAACTGGAGATACGCAGTATTTT.

The J gene is TRBJ2-3, the V gene TRBV29-1; D possibly corresponds to TRBD2 (5 bases). CDR1 and CDR2 from the germline V gene are SQVTM and ANQGSEA. This CDR3 contains 12 residues. The CDR3 DNA reads TGCATCGCAGAGGGAGGCACAGATACGCAGTATTTT. Protein product: CIAEGGTDTQYF.

The rearrangement joins TRBV6-2 or TRBV6-3 to TRBJ2-1; 7 positions match TRBD2. V dropped 4 bases and J dropped 5; count of bases not matched to a gene: 8. This CDR3 has 15 amino acids. From germline, CDR1 is MNHEY and CDR2 SVGEGT. CDR3 amino acids: CASSLGLGTNNEQFF. Written as DNA, the CDR3 is TGTGCCAGCAGTTTAGGACTAGGGACCAACAATGAGCAGTTCTTC.

This clone showed up just once. V is TRBV19 and J is TRBJ1-5; D possibly corresponds to TRBD1 (5 bases). Trimming removed 7 bases from V and 7 bases from J, with 20 bases in between. There are 15 residues in the CDR3. CDR1 is LNHDA, CDR2 SQIVND, per germline (reference sequence). In DNA form, the CDR3 reads TGTGCCAGTACCCTATGGGGGGGTAAAGGCCAGCCCCAGCATTTT. Protein product: CASTLWGGKGQPQHF.